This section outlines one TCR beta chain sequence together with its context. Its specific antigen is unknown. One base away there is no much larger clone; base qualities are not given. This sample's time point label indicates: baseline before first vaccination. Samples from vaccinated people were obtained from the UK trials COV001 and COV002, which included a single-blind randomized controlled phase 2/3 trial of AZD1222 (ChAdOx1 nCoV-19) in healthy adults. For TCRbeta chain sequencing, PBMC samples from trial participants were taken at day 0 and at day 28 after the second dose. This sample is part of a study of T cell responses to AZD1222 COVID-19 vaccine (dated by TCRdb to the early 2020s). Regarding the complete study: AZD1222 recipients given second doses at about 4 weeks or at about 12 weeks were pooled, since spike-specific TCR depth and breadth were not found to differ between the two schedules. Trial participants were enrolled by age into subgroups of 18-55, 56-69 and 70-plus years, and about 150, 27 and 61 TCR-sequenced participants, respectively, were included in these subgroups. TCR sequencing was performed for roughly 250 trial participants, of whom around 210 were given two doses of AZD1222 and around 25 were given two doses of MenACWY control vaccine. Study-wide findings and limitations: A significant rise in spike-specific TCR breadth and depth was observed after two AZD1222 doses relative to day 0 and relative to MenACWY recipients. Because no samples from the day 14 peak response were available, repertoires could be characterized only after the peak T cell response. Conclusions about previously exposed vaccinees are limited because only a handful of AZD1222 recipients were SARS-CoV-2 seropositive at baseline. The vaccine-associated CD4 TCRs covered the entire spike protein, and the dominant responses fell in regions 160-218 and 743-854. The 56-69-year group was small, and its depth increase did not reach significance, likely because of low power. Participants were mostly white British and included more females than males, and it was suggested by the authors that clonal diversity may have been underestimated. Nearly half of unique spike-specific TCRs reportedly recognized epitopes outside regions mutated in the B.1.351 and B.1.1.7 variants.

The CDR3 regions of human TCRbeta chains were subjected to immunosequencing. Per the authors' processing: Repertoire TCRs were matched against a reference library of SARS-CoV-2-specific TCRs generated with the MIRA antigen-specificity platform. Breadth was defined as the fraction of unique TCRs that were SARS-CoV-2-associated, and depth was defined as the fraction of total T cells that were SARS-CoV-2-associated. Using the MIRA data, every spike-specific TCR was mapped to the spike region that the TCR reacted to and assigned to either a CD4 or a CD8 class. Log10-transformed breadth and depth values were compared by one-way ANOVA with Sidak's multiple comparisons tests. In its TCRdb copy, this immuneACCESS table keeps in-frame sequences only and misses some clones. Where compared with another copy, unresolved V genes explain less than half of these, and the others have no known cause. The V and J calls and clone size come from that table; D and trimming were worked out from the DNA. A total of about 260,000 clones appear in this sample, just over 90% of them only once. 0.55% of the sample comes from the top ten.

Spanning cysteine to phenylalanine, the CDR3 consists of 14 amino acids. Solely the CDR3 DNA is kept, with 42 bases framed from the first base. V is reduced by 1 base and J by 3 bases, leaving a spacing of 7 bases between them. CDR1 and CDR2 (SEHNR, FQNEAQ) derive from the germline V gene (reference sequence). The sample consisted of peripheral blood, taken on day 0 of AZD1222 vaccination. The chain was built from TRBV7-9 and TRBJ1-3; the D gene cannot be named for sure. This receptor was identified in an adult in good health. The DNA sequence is TGTGCCAGCAGCTTAGGACAAGATGGAAACACCATATATTTT. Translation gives CASSLGQDGNTIYF.